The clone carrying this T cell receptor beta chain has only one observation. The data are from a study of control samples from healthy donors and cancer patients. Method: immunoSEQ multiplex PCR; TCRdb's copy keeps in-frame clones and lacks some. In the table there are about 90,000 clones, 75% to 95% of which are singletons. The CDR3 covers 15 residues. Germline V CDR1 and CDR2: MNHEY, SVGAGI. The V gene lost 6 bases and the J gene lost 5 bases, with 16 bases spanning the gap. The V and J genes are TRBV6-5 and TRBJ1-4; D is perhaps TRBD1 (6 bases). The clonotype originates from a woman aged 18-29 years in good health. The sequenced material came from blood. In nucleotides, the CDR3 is TGTGCCAGCAGCCGAGGTGGACAGATAAATGAAAAACTGTTTTTT. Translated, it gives CASSRGGQINEKLFF.